These 12 T cell receptor beta chains originate from one sample sequenced in a study of cytomegalovirus exposure and HLA in healthy donors (dated 2017 in TCRdb). The library was produced with the immunoSEQ multiplex PCR assay. For the multiplex PCR, a mixture combining 60 forward primers for TCR Vbeta segments and 13 reverse primers for TCR Jbeta segments was used. Not all clones reach the TCRdb copy of this immuneACCESS table, which keeps in-frame sequences only. Checked studies attribute under half of the gap to unresolved V genes and leave the rest unexplained. The sample contains about 160,000 clones, more than 80% of them found a single time. Together, the top ten hold roughly 2.3% of the sample. The material sequenced was PBMCs. Source of these receptors: a male donor in good health and CMV-seronegative.

The chain combines TRBV14 with TRBJ1-6; unclear D gene. The CDR3 extends over 13 amino acids. Looked up from germline, CDR1 is SGHDN and CDR2 is FVKESK. V was clipped by 0 bases and J by 10 bases, with 7 bases between them. The CDR3 bases are TGTGCCAGCAGCCAAGATCGTCTCTCACCCCTCCACTTT. Translating gives CASSQDRLSPLHF.

The chain is built from TRBV21-1 and TRBJ1-2; TRBD1 is taken as the D call from the table, unchecked against the DNA. TRBV21-1 is a listed pseudogene. The CDR3 runs to 15 residues. CDR3 loop: CASSRGAGAGYGYTF. Written as DNA, the CDR3 is TGTGCCAGCAGTAGAGGGGCAGGGGCTGGCTATGGCTACACCTTC.

The V and J genes are TRBV29-1 and TRBJ1-4; D unresolved. V lost 3 bases, J lost 3 bases, and 14 bases lay in between. Per the germline V gene, CDR1 is SQVTM and CDR2 is ANQGSEA. The CDR3 has 15 amino acids. The CDR3 loop reads CSVDGPQAPNEKLFF. As DNA, the CDR3 is TGCAGCGTTGACGGTCCCCAGGCCCCTAATGAAAAACTGTTTTTT.

This rearrangement joins TRBV19 to TRBJ2-7; 9 nucleotides line up with TRBD1. Germline V CDR1 and CDR2: LNHDA, SQIVND (reference sequence). CDR3 length equals 14 residues. Trimming took 4 bases from V and 4 from J; bases not matched to a gene: 5. As DNA, the CDR3 is TGTGCCAGTAGTAGGGACAGGGAAGGTTACGAGCAGTACTTC. Its translation: CASSRDREGYEQYF.

V usage is TRBV27 and J usage is TRBJ1-3, with 8 bases matching TRBD1. This CDR3 comprises 14 residues. Germline V gene sequence: CDR1 MNHEY, CDR2 SMNVEV (reference sequence). The V gene end was trimmed by 5 bases and the J gene end by 7 bases; junction bases not matched to a gene: 7. In DNA form, the CDR3 reads TGTGCCAGCAGTCTCAGGGGGCTCGGTAACACCATATATTTT. It yields the protein CASSLRGLGNTIYF.

J is TRBJ2-3 and V is TRBV9, with 8 bases fitting TRBD1. The V and J ends lost 0 bases and 0 bases, in that order; junction bases with no gene match: 3. The CDR3 covers 16 residues. Per germline, CDR1 SGDLS and CDR2 YYNGEE. The CDR3 sequence: CASSVGTGHSTDTQYF. The CDR3 nucleotides read TGTGCCAGCAGCGTAGGGACAGGGCATAGCACAGATACGCAGTATTTT. Combining the CDR3 with reference TRBV9 and TRBJ2-3 gives the whole variable domain DSGVTQTPKHLITATGQRVTLRCSPRSGDLSVYWYQQSLDQGLQFLIQYYNGEERAKGNILERFSAQQFPDLHSELNLSSLELGDSALYFCASSVGTGHSTDTQYFGPGTRLTVL.

The J gene is TRBJ1-5, the V gene TRBV28, with TRBD1 as a possible D gene (6 bases). Trimming shortened V by 6 bases and J by 2 bases, and 14 bases separated the two germline ends. Germline V lookup: CDR1 MDHEN, CDR2 SYDVKM. CDR3 length: 15 amino acids. The CDR3 bases are TGTGCCAGCAGGGGACAAGACGGACGCAATCAGCCCCAGCATTTT. The encoded protein is CASRGQDGRNQPQHF.

The rearrangement uses TRBV7-9 and TRBJ2-1; 7 bases align to TRBD1. J was trimmed by 7 bases and V by 5 bases; bases with no gene match: 14. CDR1 is SEHNR and CDR2 is FQNEAQ in the germline V gene (reference sequence). This CDR3 has 16 residues. CDR3 coding DNA: TGTGCCAGCAGCCCGAGACAGGGAGAAAGTCTAAATGAGCAGTTCTTC. This codes for CASSPRQGESLNEQFF.

This chain uses TRBV29-1 with TRBJ1-1; 7 bases fit TRBD1. V was pared by 4 bases and J by 1 base, with 0 bases of the junction left unmatched. Germline CDR1 reads SQVTM; CDR2 reads ANQGSEA. This CDR3 contains 12 residues. In DNA form, the CDR3 reads TGCAGCGTTGGACAGGGGAACACTGAAGCTTTCTTT. Encoded protein: CSVGQGNTEAFF.

The chain carries TRBV7-9 and TRBJ2-7; D ambiguous. Trimming removed 1 base from V and 3 bases from J, with 13 bases in between. The CDR3 spans 15 residues. Germline V gene lookup returns CDR1 SEHNR and CDR2 FQNEAQ (reference sequence). The CDR3 loop reads CASSLGSGFLYEQYF. In DNA, the CDR3 is TGTGCCAGCAGCTTAGGTTCCGGGTTCCTCTACGAGCAGTACTTC.

The rearrangement joins TRBV9 to TRBJ2-3; D unclear. Germline CDR1 is SGDLS and CDR2 is YYNGEE. This CDR3 region has 16 residues. Trimming shortened V by 0 bases and J by 1 base, and 12 bases separated the two germline ends. DNA for the CDR3: TGTGCCAGCAGCGTAGGGCGGAGTACTCGCACAGATACGCAGTATTTT. Its protein product is CASSVGRSTRTDTQYF.

As regards this clone: One end of the junction varies from germline; a read error may be responsible. V usage is TRBV28 and J usage is TRBJ2-1; TRBD2 aligns across 9 bases. Germline-derived CDR1 and CDR2 are MDHEN and SYDVKM. CDR3 length: 12 amino acids. CDR3 protein: CAIGLAGSQGLF. CDR3 coding DNA: TGTGCCATCGGGCTAGCGGGATCTCAAGGGCTCTTC.